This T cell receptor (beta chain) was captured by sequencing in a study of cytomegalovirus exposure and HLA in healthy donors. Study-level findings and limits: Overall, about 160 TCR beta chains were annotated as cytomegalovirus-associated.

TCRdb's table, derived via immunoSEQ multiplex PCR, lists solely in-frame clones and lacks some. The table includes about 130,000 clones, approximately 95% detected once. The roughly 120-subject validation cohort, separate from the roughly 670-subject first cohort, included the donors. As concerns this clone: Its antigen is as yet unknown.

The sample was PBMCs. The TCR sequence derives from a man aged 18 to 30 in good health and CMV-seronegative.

CDR3 sequence: CAVRTGELNTEAFF. CDR3 sequence (DNA): TGTGCCGTAAGGACAGGGGAGTTGAACACTGAAGCTTTCTTT. The chain has TRBV6-5 and TRBJ1-1, with 9 bases matching TRBD1. CDR1 and CDR2 (germline): MNHEY, SVGAGI. This CDR3 region has 14 residues. J lost 0 bases, V lost 11 bases, and 7 bases had no gene match.